The 9 T cell receptor beta chains given below trace back to one sample, sequenced in a study of OX40 agonist ivuxolimab in advanced cancers. Data came from immunoSEQ multiplex PCR; TCRdb stores just in-frame clones and leaves some out. The top ten hold under 20% of the sample, which has 70,000 to 80,000 clones, around 83% seen once. The starting material was CD4+ or CD8+ T cells sorted from blood, obtained in a trial of the OX40 agonist ivuxolimab. These receptors all stem from an adult with an advanced solid tumor such as melanoma, head and neck, liver or kidney cancer.

The chain uses TRBV7-2 and TRBJ1-1; a possible D gene is TRBD1 (5 bases). This CDR3 region has 14 residues. Germline V gives CDR1 SGHTA, CDR2 FQGNSA. V was pared by 3 bases and J by 4 bases, with 12 bases between. CDR3 sequence reads: CASSFGGGGTEAFF. The CDR3 nucleotides are TGTGCCAGCAGCTTCGGGGGGGGAGGCACTGAAGCTTTCTTT.

This rearrangement joins TRBV7-9 to TRBJ2-7; D remains ambiguous. The germline V gene encodes CDR1 SEHNR and CDR2 FQNEAQ (reference sequence). The CDR3 is 14 amino acids. V was cut by 1 base and J by 7 bases, with 14 bases left in between. The CDR3 loop reads CASSLEAVPGEQYF. The DNA of the CDR3 is TGTGCCAGCAGCTTAGAGGCAGTCCCTGGGGAGCAGTACTTC. The entire variable domain, with the rest obtained from reference TRBV7-9 and TRBJ2-7, is as follows: DTGVSQNPRHKITKRGQNVTFRCDPISEHNRLYWYRQTLGQGPEFLTYFQNEAQLEKSRLLSDRFSAERPKGSFSTLEIQRTEQGDSAMYLCASSLEAVPGEQYFGPGTRLTVT.

Ten or more counts support this clone. This chain connects TRBV4-1 to TRBJ2-7; D call uncertain. The CDR3 is made up of 14 amino acids. Germline loops: CDR1 MGHRA, CDR2 YSYEKL. V shed 1 base and J shed 2 bases, with 9 bases lying between them. The CDR3 reads CASSQARTAYEQYF. The CDR3 DNA reads TGCGCCAGCAGCCAAGCGAGAACCGCCTACGAGCAGTACTTC.

This chain uses TRBV5-5 with TRBJ1-2; 8 bases are shared with TRBD1. V was pared by 4 bases and J by 6 bases, with 11 bases of the junction left unmatched. Per germline, CDR1 SGHKS and CDR2 YYEKEE (reference sequence). The length of the CDR3 is 15 residues. The CDR3 spells CASSQTGTGVNGYTF. The CDR3, as DNA: TGTGCCAGCAGCCAGACCGGGACAGGCGTAAATGGCTACACCTTC.

A few counts support this clone. The chain links TRBV7-6 to TRBJ2-1, with a tentative D call TRBD2 (5 bases). Germline V gives CDR1 SGHVS, CDR2 FNYEAQ. The CDR3 runs to 12 residues. The germline V and J ends were trimmed by 3 bases and 5 bases, with 5 bases remaining between them. CDR3: CASSFGNNEQFF. CDR3 bases: TGTGCCAGCAGCTTCGGGAACAATGAGCAGTTCTTC.

The chain couples TRBV20-1 to TRBJ1-1; D call uncertain. Between the trimmed V and J ends, which lost 5 bases and 6 bases, there was a span of 4 bases. There are 9 residues in the CDR3. CDR1 is DFQATT and CDR2 is SNEGSKA in the germline V gene (reference sequence). The CDR3 reads CSAFPEAFF. The CDR3 coding sequence is TGCAGTGCTTTCCCTGAAGCTTTCTTT.

The chain employs TRBV6-5 and TRBJ2-7; 7 bases match TRBD1. With 6 bases clipped from V and 1 base from J, the junction kept 9 bases outside the gene matches. CDR1 and CDR2 (germline): MNHEY, SVGAGI. The CDR3 sequence is 15 residues long. The CDR3 nucleotides read TGTGCCAGCAGCCCTGCGACAGGGAGATCCTACGAGCAGTACTTC. Protein: CASSPATGRSYEQYF.

V gene TRBV19 combines with J gene TRBJ2-3, with TRBD2 identical over 12 bases. The CDR3 is 16 residues long. The junction had 5 bases not matched to a gene; V was cut back by 2 bases and J by 5 bases. Germline V gene sequence: CDR1 LNHDA, CDR2 SQIVND (reference sequence). The chain's CDR3 is CASSINPGLAGDTQYF. As DNA, the CDR3 is TGTGCCAGTAGTATAAACCCGGGACTAGCGGGAGATACGCAGTATTTT.

V usage is TRBV6-5 and J usage is TRBJ1-3, with D unresolved. Deletions cut 2 bases from V and 0 bases from J, with 8 bases between. This CDR3 contains 15 residues. Germline-derived CDR1 and CDR2 are MNHEY and SVGAGI. DNA for the CDR3: TGTGCCAGCAGTTACATTGGGAGCTCTGGAAACACCATATATTTT. This gives the protein CASSYIGSSGNTIYF.